This T cell receptor beta chain originates from a study of T cells after posttransplantation cyclophosphamide. On the day of bone marrow donation, the related graft donor provided peripheral blood. Details on this clone: Its matching antigen is unknown.

Profiling relied on immunoSEQ multiplex PCR, and the TCRdb table lists in-frame clones only, not all of them. Found here are around 24,000 clones, no singletons; the ten largest cover over 6.5%. Findings of the study overall: Tissue-infiltrating T cells from skin or gut overlapped little with blood T cells. Donor CD8+ memory clones often dominated recipient blood repertoires at later times. TRB clonality was highly associated with recipient CMV seropositivity and reactivation.

The CDR3 sequence is 15 residues long. Trimming took 3 bases from V and 3 from J; bases not matched to a gene: 3. The germline gives CDR1 SGHTA, CDR2 FQGNSA. The source of this sequence is a woman between 55 and 75 years old in good health, CMV-negative, and a related stem cell transplant donor. V is TRBV7-2 and J is TRBJ2-1, with TRBD1 identical over 9 bases. Sequencing input: PBMCs. CDR3 bases: TGTGCCAGCAGCTTCGGGACAGGGAACTACAATGAGCAGTTCTTC. As protein: CASSFGTGNYNEQFF.